This is a list of T cell receptor beta chains from one sample in a study of cytomegalovirus exposure and HLA in healthy donors. Using immunoSEQ multiplex PCR, the repertoire was profiled, and TCRdb retains in-frame clones only, with some absent. Among some 120,000 clones listed, 75% to 85% were seen once. The sequenced sample consisted of PBMCs. These receptors all come from a male donor in good health and CMV-seropositive. Both conserved end residues are part of each CDR3. A D gene is named only where the DNA matches it firmly. Expanded clones are given a class, and other clones once, few, many or no size at all.

d_call j_call v_call clone_size cdr3_nt cdr3_aa
- TRBJ2-3 TRBV7-8 - TGTGCCAGCAGCTTAATAGCCACAGATACGCAGTATTTT CASSLIATDTQYF
- TRBJ1-1 TRBV19 - TGTGCCAGTAGTATAGGTTATAACACTGAAGCTTTCTTT CASSIGYNTEAFF
TRBD1 TRBJ1-1 TRBV30 - TGTGCCTGGAGTTACGTACTGACAGGGGGCACTGAAGCTTTCTTT CAWSYVLTGGTEAFF
- TRBJ2-1 TRBV7-2 - TGTGCCAGCAGCTTAGCAGGGGCGGGATACAATGAGCAGTTCTTC CASSLAGAGYNEQFF
TRBD1 TRBJ2-6 TRBV7-3 - TGTGCCAGCAGCTCCTGGACAGGGGGCTCTGGGGCCAACGTCCTGACTTTC CASSSWTGGSGANVLTF
TRBD1 TRBJ1-1 TRBV7-3 - TGTGCCAGCAGCCCAAAAAGGGACAGGGGGCTCCTTTTGACTGAAGCTTTCTTT CASSPKRDRGLLLTEAFF
TRBD1 TRBJ1-1 TRBV7-9 - TGTGCCAGCAGCTTAGTACAGGGGTACACTGAAGCTTTCTTT CASSLVQGYTEAFF
TRBD1 TRBJ1-5 TRBV18 - TGTGCCAGCTCGGTCGGACAGGGGCCTAGCAATCAGCCCCAGCATTTT CASSVGQGPSNQPQHF
TRBD2 TRBJ2-1 TRBV4-3 once TGCGCCAGCAGCCAAGAAAGCGGGGTGTCCTACAATGAGCAGTTCTTC CASSQESGVSYNEQFF
TRBD2 TRBJ2-3 TRBV7-3 - TGTGCCAGCAGCTCCCGACTAGCGGGAGAGGGATCAGATACGCAGTATTTT CASSSRLAGEGSDTQYF
- TRBJ1-2 TRBV30 - TGTGCCTGGAGTGTAGCGGGGTGGGAAGGCTACACCTTC CAWSVAGWEGYTF
- TRBJ1-5 TRBV27 few TGTGCCAGCTGGGGGGGCGGGCAAAATCAGCCCCAGCATTTT CASWGGGQNQPQHF
- TRBJ1-4 TRBV5-4 - TGTGCCAGCAGCTTGGGACAGCAAAATGAAAAACTGTTTTTT CASSLGQQNEKLFF
- TRBJ2-3 TRBV18 few TGTGCCAGCTCAACTAGCACAGATACGCAGTATTTT CASSTSTDTQYF
TRBD1 TRBJ2-2 TRBV2 - TGTGCCGGGGACAGGGCTGCCGGGGAGCTGTTTTTT CAGDRAAGELFF
TRBD1 TRBJ2-1 TRBV7-9 few TGTGCCAGCAGGTCCGGGACAGGGGGCAAGGATGAGCAGTTCTTC CASRSGTGGKDEQFF
- TRBJ2-7 TRBV28 - - CASSSSGQPSYEQYF
- TRBJ2-7 TRBV4-3 - TGCGCCAGCAGCCAAGAGGGGGCCTTTTACGAGCAGTACTTC CASSQEGAFYEQYF
TRBD1 TRBJ2-4 TRBV19 - TGTGCCAGTAGTCATGGACAGGGGAGGGCCAAAAACATTCAGTACTTC CASSHGQGRAKNIQYF
- TRBJ1-6 TRBV6-6 - TGTGCCAGCAGTCCCCGGGGGGGTGGATCACCCCTCCACTTT CASSPRGGGSPLHF
TRBD2 TRBJ2-2 TRBV19 few TGTGCCAGTCAGCCGGGACTAGCGAACACCGGGGAGCTGTTTTTT CASQPGLANTGELFF
TRBD1 TRBJ2-1 TRBV28 - TGTGCCAGCAGTCCCTCTCGACAGGGGGCGCGAAATGAGCAGTTCTTC CASSPSRQGARNEQFF
TRBD2 TRBJ2-1 TRBV7-2 - TGTGCCAGCAGCCTCACTCGGGGGGATTACAATGAGCAGTTCTTC CASSLTRGDYNEQFF
TRBD1 TRBJ1-1 TRBV28 - TGTGCCAGCAGGGACAGGTCCGGTCTGGAGGCTTTCTTT CASRDRSGLEAFF
- TRBJ1-2 TRBV6-5 once TGTGCCAGCAGGATAGACAGGCCTCCCTATGGCTACACCTTC CASRIDRPPYGYTF
TRBD1 TRBJ2-3 TRBV29-1 - TGCAGCGGAAGGGGGCGAGTCACAGATACGCAGTATTTT CSGRGRVTDTQYF
- TRBJ2-1 TRBV7-2 - TGTGCCAGCAGCTTAGTTGGTAGTCAGTTCTTC CASSLVGSQFF
- TRBJ2-2 TRBV28 - TGTGCCAGCAGCCCGAGCCCGGATACAGGGACCGGGGAGCTGTTTTTT CASSPSPDTGTGELFF
TRBD2 TRBJ2-7 TRBV5-1 - TGCGCCAGCAGCTTGGTCCTAGCGGGAGGTGGACTCGAGCAGTACTTC CASSLVLAGGGLEQYF
TRBD1 TRBJ2-6 TRBV7-3 - TGTGCCAGCAGCTCGAGGGACAGCCAACTCTCTGGGGCCAACGTCCTGACTTTC CASSSRDSQLSGANVLTF
- TRBJ2-3 TRBV1 - TGCACCAGCAGCCCAGCGACTAGCGGGAGAGGGATGGATACGCAGTATTTT CTSSPATSGRGMDTQYF
TRBD1 TRBJ2-7 TRBV28 - TGTGCCAGCAGTTTACGACAGGGGTCCTACGAGCAGTACTTC CASSLRQGSYEQYF
- TRBJ2-2 TRBV6-6 once TGTGCCAGCACCCGCAGATCCATTAACACCGGGGAGCTGTTTTTT CASTRRSINTGELFF
TRBD1 TRBJ2-7 TRBV29-1 - TGCAGCGTTGAAGGGACAGACAGGGGGCGGTACGAGCAGTACTTC CSVEGTDRGRYEQYF
- TRBJ2-5 TRBV30 - TGTGCCTGGAGTGCCCCCGGTTTTACGGGTCTTTTTGTGAGCCCTTTGACCCAGTACTTC CAWSAPGFTGLFVSPLTQYF
- TRBJ2-2 TRBV29-1 few TGCAGCGTAGGCGGCTTGGGCACCGGGGAGCTGTTTTTT CSVGGLGTGELFF
TRBD2 TRBJ2-3 TRBV7-9 - TGTGCCAGCAGCTGGGGACTAGCGGGAGCCGACACAGATACGCAGTATTTT CASSWGLAGADTDTQYF
- TRBJ1-2 TRBV18 - TGTGCCAGCTCACCAGACAGGAGCGAAGGGTTTGGCTACACCTTC CASSPDRSEGFGYTF
TRBD2 TRBJ2-7 TRBV15 few TGTGCCACCAGCAAACTACCCTCCGGGACTAGCGGCCCGAGAGTATACGAGCAGTACTTC CATSKLPSGTSGPRVYEQYF
TRBD2 TRBJ2-1 TRBV4-1 - TGCGCCAGCAGCCCAGCGGGAGGGCCTTATGAGCAGTTCTTC CASSPAGGPYEQFF
- TRBJ2-1 TRBV4-3 - TGCGCCAGCAGCCAAGAAGGATTCAGGTCGGTCAATGAGCAGTTCTTC CASSQEGFRSVNEQFF
- TRBJ2-5 TRBV5-4 - TGTGCCAGCAGCGCGGGATCACAAGAGACCCAGTACTTC CASSAGSQETQYF
TRBD2 TRBJ2-1 TRBV4-3 - TGCGCCAGCAGCCAACTTTGGAGTGGGGGGGGTGAGCAGTTCTTC CASSQLWSGGGEQFF
- TRBJ2-3 TRBV7-2 - TGTGCCAGCAGCTTCGGAGGAACACATAGCACAGATACGCAGTATTTT CASSFGGTHSTDTQYF
- TRBJ1-3 TRBV11-2 few TGTGCCAGCAGCTTGCTATTGGGGGGATCTGGAAACACCATATATTTT CASSLLLGGSGNTIYF
- TRBJ2-1 TRBV7-9 few TGTGCCAGCAGCTTGAGCGACGTAAGATACAATGAGCAGTTCTTC CASSLSDVRYNEQFF
- TRBJ1-3 TRBV5-4 - TGTGCCAGCAGCCAACAGGGCGGAAACACCATATATTTT CASSQQGGNTIYF
TRBD1 TRBJ1-2 TRBV6-5 - TGTGCCAGCACTATGGGGACAGGCAACTATGGCTACACCTTC CASTMGTGNYGYTF
- TRBJ2-7 TRBV5-4 - TGTGCCAGCAGCGCAGGGGAAGAGCAGTACTTC CASSAGEEQYF
- TRBJ2-7 TRBV20-1 - TGCAGTGCGAAGAGCTCCTACGAGCAGTACTTC CSAKSSYEQYF
TRBD1 TRBJ2-7 TRBV4-3 - TGCGCCAGCAGCCAAGCGGCGACAGGGGGGTCTGTGCAGTACTTC CASSQAATGGSVQYF
- TRBJ2-5 TRBV9 - TGTGCCAGCAGCCAAGACTACCCGGAGACCCAGTACTTC CASSQDYPETQYF